One and the same sample provided the 18 T cell receptor beta chains below, sequenced in a study of blood T cell repertoires in COVID-19. The protocol was immunoSEQ multiplex PCR, while the TCRdb copy is restricted to in-frame clones and leaves out a portion. The profile shows roughly 40,000 clones, over 70% of them singletons. The sequenced material came from peripheral blood. These receptors were collected from a man aged 70 or older with acute or convalescent COVID-19.

The V gene is TRBV24-1, the J gene TRBJ2-1; tentatively, D is TRBD2 (6 bases). The CDR3 has 14 amino acids. The germline V gene has CDR1 KGHDR and CDR2 SFDVKD. The V end lost 7 bases, the J end lost 8 bases, and 17 bases lay between the germline ends. The CDR3 spells CATSGGGPYDEQFF. CDR3 bases: TGTGCCACCAGCGGTGGAGGGCCTTACGATGAGCAGTTCTTC.

V is TRBV7-9 and J is TRBJ2-3, with TRBD2 matching 12 bases. The CDR3 has 17 amino acids. Germline V gives CDR1 SEHNR, CDR2 FQNEAQ (reference sequence). The J segment lost 0 bases and the V segment lost 1 base, leaving 2 bases of the junction unmatched. CDR3 region: CASSLGGLAGSTDTQYF. CDR3 coding DNA: TGTGCCAGCAGCTTAGGGGGACTAGCGGGTAGCACAGATACGCAGTATTTT.

The rearrangement joins TRBV27 to TRBJ1-1, with D perhaps matching TRBD1 (5 bases). Per germline, CDR1 MNHEY and CDR2 SMNVEV (reference sequence). Trimming cost V 4 bases and J 3 bases, with 18 bases left between them. There are 16 residues in the CDR3. CDR3 amino acids: CASSSPLQGWHTEAFF. As DNA, the CDR3 is TGTGCCAGCAGTTCCCCCCTTCAGGGATGGCACACTGAAGCTTTCTTT.

V is TRBV5-5 and J is TRBJ2-3; maybe TRBD1 (6 bases). The CDR3 consists of 14 residues. CDR1 and CDR2 from the germline V gene are SGHKS and YYEKEE (reference sequence). The ends were cut back, 4 bases at V and 4 bases at J, with 13 bases in the middle. The CDR3 region has the DNA TGTGCCAGCAGCATCCCACAGGGAGCAGATACGCAGTATTTT. Translated, it gives CASSIPQGADTQYF. The full variable domain, with the rest looked up from reference TRBV5-5 and TRBJ2-3, is DAGVTQSPTHLIKTRGQQVTLRCSPISGHKSVSWYQQVLGQGPQFIFQYYEKEERGRGNFPDRFSARQFPNYSSELNVNALLLGDSALYLCASSIPQGADTQYFGPGTRLTVL.

V usage is TRBV15 and J usage is TRBJ1-4, with 10 bases identical to TRBD1. V trimming: 5 bases; J trimming: 8 bases; junction bases outside the gene matches: 8. The CDR3 has 15 residues. The germline V gene has CDR1 LNHNV and CDR2 YYDKDF (reference sequence). The CDR3 region has the DNA TGTGCCACCAGCCCTAGACAGGGGGCGCGGGAAAAACTGTTTTTT. Its translation is CATSPRQGAREKLFF.

In its sample, this clone was seen a few times. The chain is built from TRBV21-1 and TRBJ2-1; TRBD1, as called in the table, went unchecked against the DNA. TRBV21-1 is described as a pseudogene. This CDR3 has 17 amino acids. Here the CDR3 DNA reads TGTGCCAGCAGCAAAGAACCGGGACAGGGGACCTACAATGAGCAGTTCTTC. It codes for CASSKEPGQGTYNEQFF.

This clone was counted only a few times. V is TRBV5-1 and J is TRBJ1-2; TRBD1 matches at 7 bases. V dropped 4 bases and J dropped 7; count of bases not matched to a gene: 13. The germline V gene has CDR1 SGHRS and CDR2 YFSETQ. The CDR3 consists of 15 residues. For the CDR3, the DNA is TGCGCCAGCAGCCTACCTGACAGGGCTGGGAGTGGCTACACCTTC. It codes for CASSLPDRAGSGYTF.

The J gene is TRBJ2-7, the V gene TRBV6-4; D is possibly TRBD1 (7 bases). Germline V gene lookup returns CDR1 MRHNA and CDR2 SNTAGT. This CDR3 region has 12 residues. Trimming left V 2 bases short and J 13 bases short, with 15 bases between. The CDR3 sequence: CASSDAGQCQYF. In nucleotides, the CDR3 is TGTGCCAGCAGTGACGCGGGACAGTGTCAATACTTC.

The V call is TRBV24-1, the J call TRBJ1-1; 8 bases agree with TRBD1. With 8 bases clipped from V and 5 bases from J, the junction kept 12 bases outside the gene matches. The CDR3 sequence is 15 residues long. Germline V gives CDR1 KGHDR, CDR2 SFDVKD. The CDR3 is CATIGQGWVGTEAFF. The CDR3 bases are TGTGCCACCATCGGACAGGGCTGGGTGGGGACTGAAGCTTTCTTT.

This clone was seen only once. The chain joins TRBV4-1 to TRBJ1-4; TRBD1 agrees at 8 bases. Trimming removed 3 bases from V and 5 bases from J; junction bases left unmatched: 5. The CDR3 is 15 residues long. Germline V gene sequence: CDR1 MGHRA, CDR2 YSYEKL. CDR3 in DNA: TGCGCCAGCAGCCAGGGACAGGCGGGCAATGAAAAACTGTTTTTT. Translated, it gives CASSQGQAGNEKLFF.

CDR3 protein: CASSLNPPSISPLHF. DNA for the CDR3: TGTGCCAGCAGCTTAAATCCCCCGAGCATTTCACCCCTCCACTTT. The V gene is TRBV7-2, the J gene TRBJ1-6; D gene ambiguous. V lost 2 bases to trimming and J lost 9 bases, with 14 bases between them. The CDR3 has 15 amino acids. Germline CDR1 is SGHTA and CDR2 is FQGNSA. Complete variable domain (other parts from reference TRBV7-2 and TRBJ1-6): GAGVSQSPSNKVTEKGKDVELRCDPISGHTALYWYRQSLGQGLEFLIYFQGNSAPDKSGLPSDRFSAERTGGSVSTLTIQRTQQEDSAVYLCASSLNPPSISPLHFGNGTRLTVT.

The chain employs TRBV5-1 and TRBJ1-6; possibly TRBD1 for D (6 bases). This CDR3 spans 13 amino acids. Germline V gene lookup returns CDR1 SGHRS and CDR2 YFSETQ. V lost 7 bases, J lost 10 bases, and 15 bases lay in between. The CDR3 here is CASGIGGVSPLHF. CDR3 coding DNA: TGCGCCAGCGGAATAGGGGGGGTCTCACCCCTCCACTTT.

V and J are TRBV9 and TRBJ1-2; 10 bases line up with TRBD1. Germline V gene sequence: CDR1 SGDLS, CDR2 YYNGEE. V shed 0 bases and J 8 bases; nucleotides not matched to a gene: 10. The CDR3 contains 16 residues. The CDR3 DNA follows: TGTGCCAGCAGCGTAGCCCGGAGAGGGACAGGGGTCGGCTACACCTTC. This encodes CASSVARRGTGVGYTF. Combining the CDR3 with reference TRBV9 and TRBJ1-2 gives the whole variable domain DSGVTQTPKHLITATGQRVTLRCSPRSGDLSVYWYQQSLDQGLQFLIQYYNGEERAKGNILERFSAQQFPDLHSELNLSSLELGDSALYFCASSVARRGTGVGYTFGSGTRLTVV.

The CDR3 bases are TGCAGTGCTAGTCATGGGACAGGGAATGGCTACACCTTC. Its protein is CSASHGTGNGYTF. The chain recombines TRBV20-1 with TRBJ1-2, with 9 bases that match TRBD1. The CDR3 length is 13 residues. Trimming cost V 3 bases and J 6 bases; bases outside gene matches: 5. Per the germline V gene, CDR1 is DFQATT and CDR2 is SNEGSKA (reference sequence).

The genes are TRBV4-3 and TRBJ1-6, with D tentatively TRBD1 (6 bases). The CDR3 extends over 17 amino acids. CDR1 and CDR2 (germline): LGHNA, YSLEER. Trimming took 0 bases from V and 13 from J, leaving 22 bases between them. DNA of the CDR3: TGCGCCAGCAGCCAAGATTTCGGGGCAGGGGCCCCCGGGCCCCTCCACTTT. Translating it yields CASSQDFGAGAPGPLHF.

J is TRBJ1-1 and V is TRBV6-6; D is unresolved. This CDR3 is built from 16 residues. CDR1 and CDR2 (germline): MNHNY, SVGAGI (reference sequence). V was clipped by 7 bases and J by 2 bases, with 20 bases between them. The CDR3 DNA reads as TGTGCCAGCAATTTCCCACTGAGGCAGCCCAACACTGAAGCTTTCTTT. Protein sequence: CASNFPLRQPNTEAFF.

This chain links TRBV5-1 with TRBJ2-3, with 9 bases lining up with TRBD1. The germline V gene has CDR1 SGHRS and CDR2 YFSETQ. Germline trimming cut 7 bases from V and 3 bases from J; bases unmatched to any gene: 6. This CDR3 has 14 amino acids. The DNA for the CDR3 is TGCGCCAGCCGTTACAGGGGGCTGACAGATACGCAGTATTTT. Protein sequence: CASRYRGLTDTQYF.

The gene calls are TRBV6-6 and TRBJ2-7; 8 bases fit TRBD1. The trim removed 4 bases at V and 3 bases at J, leaving 5 bases unmatched. The CDR3 loop spans 14 amino acids. Per the germline V gene, CDR1 is MNHNY and CDR2 is SVGAGI (reference sequence). CDR3 sequence: CASSLTGTGYEQYF. The CDR3 coding sequence is TGTGCCAGCAGTTTGACCGGGACAGGCTACGAGCAGTACTTC.